This T cell receptor (beta chain) was documented in a study of T cell responses to AZD1222 COVID-19 vaccine. Findings of the study overall: The peak T cell response came first, and repertoires were sampled only after it. Among AZD1222 vaccinees, only 5 to 7 were seropositive at baseline. Donors, mostly white British, included more females; clonal diversity was possibly underestimated. An increase in Spike-specific TCR breadth and depth was observed after two AZD1222 doses.

The protocol was immunoSEQ multiplex PCR, while the TCRdb copy is restricted to in-frame clones and leaves out a portion. The table shows more than 140,000 clones, with about nine tenths occurring only once. For this clone: The antigen is unknown.

V was pared by 5 bases and J by 10 bases, with 18 bases between. CDR3 length equals 15 residues. Germline V gene data show CDR1 as SGHNT and CDR2 as YENEEA. Here the sequenced sample was peripheral blood, taken on day 0 of MenACWY control vaccination. The chain employs TRBV11-3 and TRBJ1-6; tentatively, D is TRBD1 (6 bases). This receptor was taken from an adult in good health. CDR3 coding DNA: TGTGCCAGCAGCCCAGAGGGGGGTCGGGGCTCACCCCTCCACTTT. Amino acid sequence: CASSPEGGRGSPLHF.